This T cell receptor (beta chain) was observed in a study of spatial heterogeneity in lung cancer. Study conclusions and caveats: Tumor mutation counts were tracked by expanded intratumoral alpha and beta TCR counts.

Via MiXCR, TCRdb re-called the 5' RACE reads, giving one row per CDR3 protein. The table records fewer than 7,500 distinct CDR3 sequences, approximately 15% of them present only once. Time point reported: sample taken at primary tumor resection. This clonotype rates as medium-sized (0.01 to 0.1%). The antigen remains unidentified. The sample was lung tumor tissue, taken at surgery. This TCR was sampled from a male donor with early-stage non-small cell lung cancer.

In DNA form, the CDR3 reads TGTGCCAGCAGCAGAAGCGGGAACAACCTCTACGAGCAGTACTTC. Residues: CASSRSGNNLYEQYF. V usage is TRBV6-5 and J usage is TRBJ2-7; 7 positions agree with TRBD2. Looked up from germline, CDR1 is MNHEY and CDR2 is SVGAGI. Trimming cost V 6 bases and J 3 bases; bases outside gene matches: 11. This CDR3 is 15 amino acids long.